The clone carrying this T cell receptor beta chain occurred once. Its cognate antigen is unknown. After 5'RACE with constant-segment primers, TCR alpha and TCR beta cDNA libraries carrying sample barcodes and UMIs were obtained. TCRdb processed the 5' RACE reads anew with MiXCR; each CDR3 protein has one entry. The table includes about 160,000 distinct CDR3 sequences, 30% to 35% detected once. The data belong to a study of T-cell memory formation after mild COVID-19. Across the study: For the most part, TCR clusters were specific to one donor.

The length of the CDR3 is 15 residues. Trimming took 5 bases from V and 0 from J, leaving 11 bases between them. Germline V gene sequence: CDR1 LNHDA, CDR2 SQIVND (reference sequence). Study results and caveats: Some clones that responded turned up in pre-infection memory, which suggests that cross-reactive memory joined in.

This TCR came from an adult woman who had mild COVID-19 (a few samples of this study predate the infection). Cell type and time point are not known. Sequences were obtained from PBMCs or a T cell subset sorted from them (not recorded which). This chain joins TRBV19 and TRBJ1-3; D unclear. The CDR3 DNA reads TGTGCCAGTAGTCAGGACGTCCGCTCTGGAAACACCATATATTTT. Encoded protein: CASSQDVRSGNTIYF.